A single sample is the source of the 24 T cell receptor beta chains below, sequenced in a study of T cells expressing NK-cell markers. One entry per CDR3 protein, without DNA, is what TCRdb gives after re-calling the 5' RACE reads. The sample's table shows some 600,000 distinct CDR3 sequences. Sequencing input: blood T cells: a sorted CD56 or NKG2C T cell subset, CD4+ or CD8+ T cells, or bulk PBMC T cells (not recorded which). Source of these receptors: a man in his late teens or twenties in good health.

The chain links TRBV12-3 or TRBV12-4 to TRBJ2-6; checking the TCRdb D call of TRBD1 is not possible without DNA. This CDR3 is 19 amino acids long. Here the CDR3 reads CASSLRDRTSSSGANVLTF.

The chain links TRBV27 to TRBJ2-2; TCRdb calls TRBD1, which cannot be checked without DNA. Germline values: CDR1 MNHEY, CDR2 SMNVEV (reference sequence). The CDR3 contains 16 residues. The CDR3 sequence is CASSLGGSLIAGELFF.

The chain carries TRBV5-1 and TRBJ2-3. The CDR3 loop spans 14 amino acids. In germline, CDR1 is SGHRS, CDR2 YFSETQ. The CDR3 loop is CASRPRPDVYTQYF.

This chain joins TRBV24-1 and TRBJ1-1; TCRdb indicates TRBD1, and absent DNA this call remains unverified. The CDR3 is made up of 14 amino acids. The V gene's germline CDR1 is KGHDR and CDR2 SFDVKD. CDR3 region: CATRRGPGATEAFF.

CDR3: CASSPPGLAVTGELFF. The chain has TRBV2 and TRBJ2-2; checking the TCRdb D call of TRBD2 is not possible without DNA. The CDR3 spans 16 residues. Germline V gene sequence: CDR1 SNHLY, CDR2 FYNNEI.

The chain employs TRBV6-5 and TRBJ1-5; absent DNA, TCRdb's TRBD1 call cannot be checked. Germline V gene lookup returns CDR1 MNHEY and CDR2 SVGAGI. This CDR3 spans 17 amino acids. This CDR3 reads CASSYNRDGYSNQPQHF.

The chain couples TRBV6-5 to TRBJ1-6; no DNA is available, so the TRBD1 call from TCRdb remains unchecked. CDR3 length equals 15 residues. CDR1 and CDR2 from the germline V gene are MNHEY and SVGAGI. CDR3 sequence: CASSYRTGRNSPLHF.

The rearrangement joins TRBV7-9 to TRBJ1-4; the TCRdb D gene call, TRBD1, has no DNA to confirm it. Germline V gives CDR1 SEHNR, CDR2 FQNEAQ (reference sequence). The CDR3 runs 15 residues. CDR3 residues: CASSPGTGGGEKLFF.

The genes are TRBV10-3 and TRBJ2-5; TCRdb gives TRBD1 as the D gene, but with no DNA this cannot be confirmed. Germline V gene lookup returns CDR1 ENHRY and CDR2 SYGVKD. The CDR3 length is 14 residues. The chain's CDR3 is CAISERGTQETQYF.

V is TRBV29-1 and J is TRBJ2-2. CDR3 size: 12 residues. The germline V gene has CDR1 SQVTM and CDR2 ANQGSEA. This CDR3 reads CSVTDQTGELFF.

J is TRBJ2-3 and V is TRBV12-3 or TRBV12-4; lacking DNA, the TRBD1 call made by TCRdb goes unchecked. The CDR3 consists of 14 residues. CDR3 in amino acids: CASSPDREHKGQYF.

V is TRBV4-2 and J is TRBJ1-2; the TCRdb call, TRBD1, lacks DNA for checking. The CDR3 is made up of 15 amino acids. The germline V gene has CDR1 LGHNA and CDR2 YNFKEQ. This CDR3 is CASSQDLGRGRLYTF.

The J gene is TRBJ1-2, the V gene TRBV7-9. Germline assignment: CDR1 SEHNR and CDR2 FQNEAQ (reference sequence). The length of the CDR3 is 13 residues. The CDR3 protein is CASSLAGRRGYTF.

The rearrangement links TRBV12-3 or TRBV12-4 to TRBJ2-2; TCRdb outputs TRBD1, but without DNA this stays unchecked. The CDR3 has 16 amino acids. The CDR3 spells CASSLRGQGSSGELFF.

The chain has TRBV10-3 and TRBJ2-7; TCRdb lists TRBD1, though no DNA is available to test this call. Germline V CDR1 and CDR2: ENHRY, SYGVKD. This CDR3 contains 15 residues. The CDR3 region is CAISDGQGVGNEQYF.

CDR3 in amino acids: CASSQMEGTGGYTF. The rearrangement joins TRBV3-1 to TRBJ1-2; no DNA is available, so the TRBD1 call from TCRdb remains unchecked. The CDR3 runs 14 residues. CDR1 is LGHDT, CDR2 YNNKEL, per germline (reference sequence).

The gene calls are TRBV6-5 and TRBJ1-2; without DNA, the TCRdb call of TRBD1 cannot be checked. The CDR3 runs to 15 residues. Germline-derived CDR1 and CDR2 are MNHEY and SVGAGI. This CDR3 reads CASSYSRTGVRGYTF.

CDR3 region: CASSSRLAGGPLETQYF. This chain links TRBV5-5 with TRBJ2-5; there is no DNA to check the TCRdb D call of TRBD2. The CDR3 spans 17 residues. Germline CDR1 and CDR2: SGHKS and YYEKEE (reference sequence).

The V call is TRBV24-1, the J call TRBJ2-7; checking the TCRdb D call of TRBD2 is not possible without DNA. The CDR3 is 14 amino acids. The V gene's germline CDR1 is KGHDR and CDR2 SFDVKD. The CDR3 spells CATSDLQSGGEQYF.

The chain couples TRBV7-2 to TRBJ2-1; the D gene TCRdb calls, TRBD2, cannot be checked with no DNA. This CDR3 spans 13 amino acids. Germline CDR1 and CDR2: SGHTA and FQGNSA. The CDR3 protein is CASSRSGRAEQFF.

The chain couples TRBV20-1 to TRBJ2-5; TCRdb names TRBD1, which stays unverified in the absence of DNA. The CDR3 sequence is 13 residues long. The germline V gene encodes CDR1 DFQATT and CDR2 SNEGSKA (reference sequence). The CDR3: CSARALGEETQYF.

The V gene is TRBV4-1, the J gene TRBJ2-3; TCRdb calls TRBD2, which cannot be checked without DNA. The CDR3 is 18 residues long. Germline loops: CDR1 MGHRA, CDR2 YSYEKL. The CDR3 region is CASSQIISGSGPTDTQYF.

The rearrangement uses TRBV25-1 and TRBJ1-2; TCRdb gives TRBD1 as the D gene, but with no DNA this cannot be confirmed. CDR1 is MGHDK, CDR2 SYGVNS, per germline. The CDR3 covers 15 residues. CDR3 sequence: CASSGRDRGDYGYTF.

The CDR3 sequence is CASSYSSGDYYGYTF. This sequence joins TRBV6-5 and TRBJ1-2; TCRdb outputs TRBD1, but without DNA this stays unchecked. The CDR3 contains 15 residues. CDR1 is MNHEY, CDR2 SVGAGI, per germline.